Listed below are T cell receptor beta chains from one sample, sequenced in a study of blood T cells in healthy people across ages. Via MiXCR, TCRdb re-called the 5' RACE reads, giving one row per CDR3 protein. This table holds 700,000 to 900,000 distinct CDR3 sequences, about 48% found once. Sequencing was done on a sample of blood. The receptors derive from a man older than 75 in good health. Each CDR3 is given with its conserved first and last residue. D genes are given only for firm matches. Not every row has a clone size; where given, it reads once, few, many or a size class.

clone_size,d_call,v_call,j_call,cdr3_nt,cdr3_aa
.,TRBD2,TRBV5-1,TRBJ2-3,TGCGCCAGCAGCTTGGCCGGACTAGCGAACAGATACGCGTATTTT,CASSLAGLANRYAYF
few,.,TRBV4-1,TRBJ2-1,TGCGCCAGCAGCCAAGATCCCTCCGGGGCGGGATTGGGCAATGAGCAGTTCTTC,CASSQDPSGAGLGNEQFF
few,.,TRBV9,TRBJ2-3,TGTGCCAGCAGCGTAGTGGACCAGAGAAACACGCAGTATTTT,CASSVVDQRNTQYF
.,TRBD2,TRBV5-1,TRBJ2-5,TGCGCCAGCAGCTTGCGTGTACTACTAGCGGGAGGGCCTGGAGTACCTGAGCAGTACTTC,CASSLRVLLAGGPGVPEQYF
.,TRBD1,TRBV30,TRBJ2-7,TGTGCCTGGAGACAGGGGGGATACGAGCAGTACTTC,CAWRQGGYEQYF
few,.,TRBV7-9,TRBJ1-1,TGTGCCAGCAGGTCGACGGAGAACACTGAAGCTTTCTTT,CASRSTENTEAFF
few,.,TRBV11-2,TRBJ1-6,TGTGCCAGCAGCTTTGAACAGGGTAATTCACCCCTCCACTTT,CASSFEQGNSPLHF
.,.,TRBV5-1,TRBJ1-4,TGCGCCAGCAGCACGGGGGACGCCTCGGCGGAAAAACTGTTTTTT,CASSTGDASAEKLFF
.,.,TRBV5-1,TRBJ1-1,TGCGCCAGCAGCGTGGGAGGTAGCGGGGAAGCTTTCTTT,CASSVGGSGEAFF
few,TRBD1,TRBV2,TRBJ2-7,TGTGCCAGCGGGATTGACAGGGATGACTACGAGCAGTACTTC,CASGIDRDDYEQYF
.,TRBD2,TRBV5-1,TRBJ2-3,TGCGCCAGCAGCTTTGGGACTAGCGGGAGGACGGGATACGCGTATTTT,CASSFGTSGRTGYAYF
few,TRBD1,TRBV20-1,TRBJ2-1,TGCAGTGGCGGACAGGGCTTCTACAATGAGCAGTTCTTC,CSGGQGFYNEQFF
.,.,TRBV28,TRBJ1-1,TGTGCCAGCAGTTGGCCTGGCACTGAAGCTTTCTTT,CASSWPGTEAFF
few,TRBD1,TRBV7-9,TRBJ2-5,TGTGCCAGCAGCCGAACCGGGACAGGGCAAGAGACCCAGTACTTC,CASSRTGTGQETQYF
.,.,TRBV7-2,TRBJ1-3,TGTGCCAGCACTCAGCAGCCGATCTCTGGAAACACCATATATTTT,CASTQQPISGNTIYF
once,TRBD1,TRBV27,TRBJ1-5,TGTGCCAGCAGTTTAGCCCAGGGACAGGGGACGGGTCAGCCCCAGCATTTT,CASSLAQGQGTGQPQHF